The 21 T cell receptor beta chains listed next were all sequenced from one sample in a study of blood T cell repertoires in COVID-19. The protocol was immunoSEQ multiplex PCR, while the TCRdb copy is restricted to in-frame clones and leaves out a portion. Among fewer than 200,000 clones listed, 80% to 90% were seen once. Sequenced: peripheral blood. The origin of the receptors is a woman in her thirties or forties with COVID-19, enrolled during active disease.

The J gene is TRBJ2-7, the V gene TRBV6-5, with 8 bases matching TRBD2. Germline values: CDR1 MNHEY, CDR2 SVGAGI. The V gene end was trimmed by 6 bases and the J gene end by 7 bases; junction bases not matched to a gene: 11. CDR3 length equals 14 residues. This chain's CDR3 is CASSISGNPPEQYF. The CDR3 DNA is TGTGCCAGCAGCATTAGCGGGAACCCGCCGGAGCAGTACTTC.

The chain links TRBV28 to TRBJ2-1; D not certain. CDR1 and CDR2 from the germline V gene are MDHEN and SYDVKM. Trimming left V 6 bases short and J 5 bases short, with 8 bases between. The CDR3 spans 12 residues. DNA of the CDR3: TGTGCCAGCAGCCTGATAGACAATGAGCAGTTCTTC. Amino acids: CASSLIDNEQFF.

The chain combines TRBV5-1 with TRBJ2-7; 9 nucleotides align to TRBD1. Germline V gene sequence: CDR1 SGHRS, CDR2 YFSETQ. J lost 4 bases, V lost 0 bases, and 8 bases had no gene match. The CDR3 is made up of 16 amino acids. The CDR3 region has the DNA TGCGCCAGCAGCTTGGAGGGATGGGACAGGGCATACGAGCAGTACTTC. Translated: CASSLEGWDRAYEQYF. The whole variable domain, filled in from reference TRBV5-1 and TRBJ2-7, reads KAGVTQTPRYLIKTRGQQVTLSCSPISGHRSVSWYQQTPGQGLQFLFEYFSETQRNKGNFPGRFSGRQFSNSRSEMNVSTLELGDSALYLCASSLEGWDRAYEQYFGPGTRLTVT.

The chain uses TRBV4-2 and TRBJ2-1, with 7 bases that match TRBD2. V gave up 1 base and J gave up 6 bases; unmatched junction bases: 6. Germline V gene lookup returns CDR1 LGHNA and CDR2 YNFKEQ. There are 15 residues in the CDR3. In nucleotides, the CDR3 is TGTGCCAGCAGCCAAGGGGAGGGGCGCCTCAATGAGCAGTTCTTC. Translating it yields CASSQGEGRLNEQFF.

The chain couples TRBV6-5 to TRBJ1-1, with D perhaps matching TRBD1 (5 bases). CDR3 size: 14 residues. Deletions cut 6 bases from V and 0 bases from J, with 11 bases between. CDR1 MNHEY and CDR2 SVGAGI come from the germline V gene. The CDR3 DNA sequence: TGTGCCAGCAGCCCCACAGGCATGAACACTGAAGCTTTCTTT. Its protein product is CASSPTGMNTEAFF.

The V and J genes are TRBV12-3 or TRBV12-4 and TRBJ2-2; D ambiguous. The CDR3 has 11 residues. CDR3 DNA: TGTGCTTGCGCTTACACCGGGGAGCTGTTTTTT. It specifies CACAYTGELFF.

The gene calls are TRBV7-9 and TRBJ2-5; no firm D call. Germline CDR1 SEHNR, CDR2 FQNEAQ (reference sequence). The CDR3 runs 16 residues. Deletions cut 6 bases from V and 4 bases from J, with 21 bases between. CDR3 protein: CASSFTSGGYGETQYF. In DNA form, the CDR3 reads TGTGCCAGCAGTTTTACCTCGGGTGGGTATGGAGAGACCCAGTACTTC. The complete variable domain, with remaining parts taken from reference TRBV7-9 and TRBJ2-5, reads DTGVSQNPRHKITKRGQNVTFRCDPISEHNRLYWYRQTLGQGPEFLTYFQNEAQLEKSRLLSDRFSAERPKGSFSTLEIQRTEQGDSAMYLCASSFTSGGYGETQYFGPGTRLLVL.

This rearrangement joins TRBV4-2 to TRBJ2-1, with 13 positions matching TRBD2. Per germline, CDR1 LGHNA and CDR2 YNFKEQ. This CDR3 region has 17 residues. After removal of 4 bases from V and 4 bases from J, the junction contained 7 bases not matched to a gene. The CDR3 DNA sequence: TGTGCCAGCAGCCGATCCGGGACTAGCGGGAATTACAATGAGCAGTTCTTC. It specifies CASSRSGTSGNYNEQFF.

This clone was seen just once. CDR3 region: CASSQGGDGYTF. Here the CDR3 DNA reads TGTGCCAGCAGCCAGGGAGGGGATGGCTACACCTTC. The chain employs TRBV3-1 (or the pseudogene TRBV3-2) and TRBJ1-2; D may be TRBD1 (5 bases). This CDR3 is built from 12 residues. V lost 3 bases, J lost 6 bases, and 8 bases lay in between. CDR1 and CDR2 from the germline V gene are LGHDT and YNNKEL (reference sequence).

CDR3 DNA sequence: TGTGCCAGTAGTTATGGAGGGTTCTTGCAAGAGACCCAGTACTTC. It is translated as CASSYGGFLQETQYF. The chain carries TRBV19 and TRBJ2-5, with D possibly being TRBD2 (6 bases). CDR1 and CDR2 from the germline V gene are LNHDA and SQIVND (reference sequence). V dropped 5 bases and J dropped 2 bases, with 15 bases sitting between them. The CDR3 length is 15 residues.

The genes are TRBV5-1 and TRBJ1-1, with D perhaps matching TRBD1 (5 bases). Trimming stripped 4 bases from V and 4 bases from J, with 17 bases between. This CDR3 contains 15 residues. The germline CDR1 and CDR2 sequences are SGHRS and YFSETQ. The CDR3 DNA sequence: TGCGCCAGCAGCCTGGCGGCGGGGCTCGGCACTGAAGCTTTCTTT. This gives the protein CASSLAAGLGTEAFF. Filled out from reference TRBV5-1 and TRBJ1-1, the complete variable domain reads KAGVTQTPRYLIKTRGQQVTLSCSPISGHRSVSWYQQTPGQGLQFLFEYFSETQRNKGNFPGRFSGRQFSNSRSEMNVSTLELGDSALYLCASSLAAGLGTEAFFGQGTRLTVV.

A remark on this clone: Compared with germline, one end of the junction differs, possibly owing to a read error. V usage is TRBV2 and J usage is TRBJ1-1; D is uncertain. Germline V gene data show CDR1 as SNHLY and CDR2 as FYNNEI. This CDR3 comprises 13 residues. CDR3 amino acids: CASTERVGTEAFF. In DNA, the CDR3 is TGTGCCAGCACTGAACGGGTTGGCACTGAAGCTTTCTTT. Together with reference TRBV2 and TRBJ1-1, the CDR3 gives the full variable domain: EPEVTQTPSHQVTQMGQEVILRCVPISNHLYFYWYRQILGQKVEFLVSFYNNEISEKSEIFDDQFSVERPDGSNFTLKIRSTKLEDSAMYFCASTERVGTEAFFGQGTRLTVV.

The chain employs TRBV5-1 and TRBJ2-7; D is perhaps TRBD1 (6 bases). This CDR3 contains 15 residues. V lost 5 bases and J 0 bases, leaving 15 bases between the germline ends. Germline CDR1 is SGHRS and CDR2 is YFSETQ. CDR3 nucleotides: TGCGCCAGCAGATTTGACAGGTCGAGCTCCTACGAGCAGTACTTC. It yields the protein CASRFDRSSSYEQYF.

The rearrangement joins TRBV19 to TRBJ1-1, with 9 bases that match TRBD1. CDR1 LNHDA and CDR2 SQIVND come from the germline V gene (reference sequence). Trimming cost V 4 bases and J 5 bases; bases outside gene matches: 2. This CDR3 is 13 amino acids long. CDR3 sequence (DNA): TGTGCCAGTAGTAGGACAGGGGATACTGAAGCTTTCTTT. Residues: CASSRTGDTEAFF.

This chain joins TRBV6-2 or TRBV6-3 and TRBJ1-2; D unclear. This CDR3 spans 13 amino acids. Germline lookup yields CDR1 MNHEY and CDR2 SVGEGT. The V end was cut by 4 bases, the J end by 6 bases, with 12 bases between. The chain's CDR3 is CASSSTGLDGYTF. In DNA, the CDR3 is TGTGCCAGCAGTTCCACCGGGTTGGATGGCTACACCTTC.

The CDR3 nucleotides read TGTGCCAGCATCGGGGTAGGCAGGAATTCCTACAATGAGCAGTTCTTC. This translates into CASIGVGRNSYNEQFF. The rearrangement links TRBV2 to TRBJ2-1, with D possibly being TRBD2 (5 bases). The CDR3 spans 16 residues. Trimming cost V 7 bases and J 1 base, with 17 bases left between them. CDR1 SNHLY and CDR2 FYNNEI come from the germline V gene.

This rearrangement joins TRBV30 to TRBJ1-1; perhaps TRBD1 as D (5 bases). Between the trimmed V and J ends, which lost 4 bases and 5 bases, there was a span of 14 bases. The CDR3 sequence is 13 residues long. Per germline, CDR1 GTSNPN and CDR2 SVGIG (reference sequence). CDR3 DNA sequence: TGTGCCTGGAACGTAGGGGCTGGGACTGAAGCTTTCTTT. This sequence encodes CAWNVGAGTEAFF.

V usage is TRBV13 and J usage is TRBJ2-1; 10 bases agree with TRBD1. V lost 1 base and J lost 4; bases outside the gene matches: 4. There are 16 residues in the CDR3. CDR1 is PRHDT and CDR2 is FYEKMQ in the germline V gene (reference sequence). CDR3 DNA sequence: TGTGCCAGCAGCTTAGCAAGGACAGGGGGTTACAATGAGCAGTTCTTC. As protein: CASSLARTGGYNEQFF.

This clone has just a few counts. The chain uses TRBV4-2 and TRBJ2-2; the D gene is possibly TRBD2 (5 bases). Germline V gene data show CDR1 as LGHNA and CDR2 as YNFKEQ. Trimming took 1 base from V and 8 from J, leaving 11 bases between them. This CDR3 spans 14 amino acids. In DNA form, the CDR3 reads TGTGCCAGCAGCCAAGTAGGCGGGCGGGGGGAGCTGTTTTTT. Translating gives CASSQVGGRGELFF.

The V and J genes are TRBV7-8 and TRBJ2-2, with 10 bases fitting TRBD2. The CDR3 covers 17 residues. CDR1 and CDR2 (germline): SGHVS, FQNEAQ. V was clipped by 2 bases and J by 6 bases; unmatched bases: 9. The CDR3 coding sequence is TGTGCCAGCAGCTTATACGGCCTAGCGGGAGTCCCCGGGGAGCTGTTTTTT. Translating gives CASSLYGLAGVPGELFF.

The chain carries TRBV6-1 and TRBJ2-5; D is possibly TRBD2 (6 bases). CDR1 MNHNS and CDR2 SASEGT come from the germline V gene. The V gene lost 5 bases and the J gene lost 5 bases, with 18 bases spanning the gap. The CDR3 is 15 amino acids. The CDR3 is CASSTKQAGVETQYF. The CDR3 DNA reads TGTGCCAGCAGTACCAAACAAGCGGGCGTCGAGACCCAGTACTTC.